This TCR beta chain was recovered during a study of yellow fever vaccine responses in identical twins. The study's findings and limits: After vaccination, twins' T cell response reportedly seemed partly convergent, partly personalized.

V lost 1 base to trimming and J lost 5 bases, with 10 bases between them. The CDR3 covers 13 residues. Germline loops: CDR1 SGHRS, CDR2 YFSETQ. Note on this clonotype: Its specificity is not known.

TCRdb passed the RT-PCR reads through MiXCR, listing each CDR3 protein once. The repertoire holds about 6,400 distinct CDR3 sequences, with 84% as singletons. The chain is built from TRBV5-1 and TRBJ2-7; TRBD2 might be the D (6 bases). The sequence was collected from a woman aged 18 to 35 who received the yellow fever vaccine. Sequenced here: T cells from blood (PBMCs), unsorted or a sorted subset (not recorded which), sampled before or after yellow fever vaccination (not recorded which). CDR3 in amino acids: CASSLMAGNEQYF. The CDR3 nucleotides read TGCGCCAGCAGCTTGATGGCGGGGAACGAGCAGTACTTC.